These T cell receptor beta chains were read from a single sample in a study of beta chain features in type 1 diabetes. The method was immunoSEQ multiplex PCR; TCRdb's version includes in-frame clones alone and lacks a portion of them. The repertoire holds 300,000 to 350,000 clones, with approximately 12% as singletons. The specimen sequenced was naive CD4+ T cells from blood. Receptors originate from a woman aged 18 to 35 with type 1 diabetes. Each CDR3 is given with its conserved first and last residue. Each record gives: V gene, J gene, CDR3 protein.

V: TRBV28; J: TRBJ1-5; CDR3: CASSIGDQPQHF
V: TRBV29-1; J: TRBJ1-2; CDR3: CSVAQAGAQYGYTF
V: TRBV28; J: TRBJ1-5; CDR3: CASSSGQGGQPQHF
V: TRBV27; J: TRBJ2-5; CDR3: CASSPPGGGETQYF
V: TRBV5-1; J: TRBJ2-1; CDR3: CASSLDGTSNNEQFF
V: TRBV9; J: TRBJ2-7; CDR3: CASSLRPGQGSPFEQYF
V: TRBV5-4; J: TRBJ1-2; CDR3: CASSLVGGTLNYGYTF
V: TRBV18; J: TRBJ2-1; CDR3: CASSPAGQTNEQFF
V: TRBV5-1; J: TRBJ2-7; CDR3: CASSLALGTTYEQYF
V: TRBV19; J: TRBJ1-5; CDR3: CASSIGRYNQPQHF
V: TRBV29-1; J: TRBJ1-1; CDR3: CSVEGRTGVNTEAFF
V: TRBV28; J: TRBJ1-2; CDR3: CASTTLGQANYGYTF
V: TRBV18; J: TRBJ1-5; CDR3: CASSPSRWGGNQPQHF
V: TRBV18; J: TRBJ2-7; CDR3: CASSQNSGTGAHEQYF
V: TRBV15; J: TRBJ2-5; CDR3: CATSRDPGQQETQYF
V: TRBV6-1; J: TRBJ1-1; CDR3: CASIKGPVMNTEAFF
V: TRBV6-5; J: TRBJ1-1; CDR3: CASSYDIMNTEAFF
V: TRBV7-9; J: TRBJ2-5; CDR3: CASSRRIITGGGGEETQYF
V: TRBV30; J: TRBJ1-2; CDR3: CAWGRGLGGYTF
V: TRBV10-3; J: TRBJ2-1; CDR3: CAISEGTRPNEQFF
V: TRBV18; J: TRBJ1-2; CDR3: CASSTRAGQVDGYTF
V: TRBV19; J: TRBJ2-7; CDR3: CASSRTSGYSYEQYF
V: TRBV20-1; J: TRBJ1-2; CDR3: CSANDKTGYTF
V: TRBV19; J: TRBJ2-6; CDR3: CASSIAGSSSGANVLTF
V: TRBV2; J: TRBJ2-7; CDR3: CASSEDRVFYEQYF
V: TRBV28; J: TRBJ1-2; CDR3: CASSLAGYYGYTF
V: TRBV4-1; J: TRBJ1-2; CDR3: CASSQQQGGNYGYTF
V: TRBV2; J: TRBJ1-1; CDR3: CASTGVGRGYLGMNTEAFF
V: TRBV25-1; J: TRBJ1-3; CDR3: CASSSRTGGSGNTIYF
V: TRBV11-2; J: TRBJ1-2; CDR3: CASSSSSPYGYTF
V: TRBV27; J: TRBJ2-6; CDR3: CASSYRGRAGANVLTF
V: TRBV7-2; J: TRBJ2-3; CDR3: CASSPTSGRFSDTQYF
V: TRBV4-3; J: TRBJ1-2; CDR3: CASSQANALLNYGYTF
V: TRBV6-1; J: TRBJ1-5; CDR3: CASSADTGINSNQPQHF
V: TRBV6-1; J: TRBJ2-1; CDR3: CASSWTSGNNEQFF
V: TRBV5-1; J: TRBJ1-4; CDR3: CASSLDRGNEKLFF
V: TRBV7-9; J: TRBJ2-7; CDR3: CASSLTSGRVYEQYF
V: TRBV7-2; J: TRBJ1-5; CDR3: CASSPNSGQPQHF
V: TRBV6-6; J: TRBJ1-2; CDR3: CASSHDRDGYTF
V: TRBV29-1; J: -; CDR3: CSVPRVLAGSPGDEQYF
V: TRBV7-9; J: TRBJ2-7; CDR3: CASSSFTSGSYEQYF
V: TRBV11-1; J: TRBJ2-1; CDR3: CASSSGGTEQFF
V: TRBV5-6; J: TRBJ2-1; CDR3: CASSLVGGEQFF
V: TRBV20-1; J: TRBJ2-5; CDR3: CSASYRETQYF
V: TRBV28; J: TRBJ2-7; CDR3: CASSPYRGGYEQYF
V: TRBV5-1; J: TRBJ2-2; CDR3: CASRRTGGRLSTGELFF
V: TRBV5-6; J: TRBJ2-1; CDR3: CASSRRGTGVHKGQFF
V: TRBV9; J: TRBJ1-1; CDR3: CASNKQENTEAFF